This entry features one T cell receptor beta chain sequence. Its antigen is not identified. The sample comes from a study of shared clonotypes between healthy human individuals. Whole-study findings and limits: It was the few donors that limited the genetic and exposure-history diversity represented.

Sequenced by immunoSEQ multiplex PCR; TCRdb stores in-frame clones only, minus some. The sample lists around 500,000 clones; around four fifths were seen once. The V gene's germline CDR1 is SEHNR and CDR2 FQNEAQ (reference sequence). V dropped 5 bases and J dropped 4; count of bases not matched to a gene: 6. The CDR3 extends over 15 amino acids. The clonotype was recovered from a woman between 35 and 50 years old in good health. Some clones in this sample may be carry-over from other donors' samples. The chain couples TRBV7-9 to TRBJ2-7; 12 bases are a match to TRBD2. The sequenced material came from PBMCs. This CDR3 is CASSTRTSGVYEQYF. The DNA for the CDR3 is TGTGCCAGCAGCACCAGGACTAGCGGGGTGTACGAGCAGTACTTC.